This T cell receptor beta chain appears in the sequencing data of a study of T cell responses to AZD1222 COVID-19 vaccine (TCRdb year 2021). In the study overall: AZD1222 recipients whose second dose came at about 4 weeks and those whose second dose came at about 12 weeks were combined into one group, since spike-specific TCR depth and breadth did not differ between the two schedules. A total of 233 trial participants underwent TCR sequencing, of whom some 210 received two doses of AZD1222 and about 25 received two doses of the MenACWY control vaccine. Enrollment into the trials was organized by age into subgroups of 18-55, 56-69 and 70-plus years, and those subgroups contained approximately 150, 30 and 60 TCR-sequenced participants, respectively.

This specimen's time point label, per the study, means: baseline before first vaccination. Vaccinee samples came from UK trials COV001 and COV002, including a single-blind randomized controlled phase 2/3 trial of AZD1222 (ChAdOx1 nCoV-19) in healthy adults. For TCRbeta chain sequencing, PBMC samples from trial participants were taken at day 0 and at day 28 after the second dose. Including the terminal cysteine and phenylalanine, the CDR3 comprises 15 residues. Only the CDR3 DNA is retained, 45 bases long and in frame from the first base. The germline V gene (reference sequence) sets CDR1 to GTSNPN and CDR2 to SVGIG. The germline ends are 14 bases apart after V is trimmed by 0 bases and J by 2 bases. To note about this clone: Its antigen is currently not known. The sample holds no much larger clone one base away, and base qualities are not on file.

Findings and caveats that apply to the study as a whole: Because no day 14 peak-response samples were available, repertoires were characterized only after the peak T cell response. Participants were mostly white British and included more females than males, and it was suggested by the authors that clonal diversity may have been underestimated. In the small 56-69-year group, the increase in depth fell short of significance, most likely because of low power. After two AZD1222 doses, spike-specific TCR breadth and depth were significantly higher than at day 0 and than in MenACWY recipients. Reportedly, close to half of the unique spike-specific TCRs recognized epitopes lying outside the regions that are mutated in the B.1.351 and B.1.1.7 variants. Conclusions about previously exposed vaccinees were limited because only five to seven AZD1222 recipients were SARS-CoV-2 seropositive at baseline. Vaccine-associated CD4 TCRs spanned the whole spike protein, with dominant responses in regions 160-218 and 743-854.

The CDR3 regions of human TCRbeta chains were subjected to immunosequencing. The study's processing was this. TCRs in the repertoires were matched against a reference library of SARS-CoV-2-specific TCRs that had been generated with the MIRA antigen-specificity platform. Breadth was defined as the fraction of unique TCRs that were SARS-CoV-2-associated, and depth was defined as the fraction of total T cells that were SARS-CoV-2-associated. Using the MIRA data, every spike-specific TCR was mapped to the spike region that the TCR reacted to and assigned to either a CD4 or a CD8 class. Log10-transformed breadth and depth values were compared by one-way ANOVA with Sidak's multiple comparisons tests. As stored in TCRdb, this immuneACCESS dataset retains in-frame rearrangements with V and J assigned. A fraction of the clones does not appear; measured against another copy, unresolved V genes explain less than half of the discrepancy, and the remainder lacks a known reason. Clone size and the V and J calls come from that table; the DNA yielded D and trimming. This sample lists 200,000 or so clones; about 94% were detected once. About 9.3% of the sample goes to the ten largest clones.

This specimen was peripheral blood, taken on day 0 of AZD1222 vaccination. This clonotype was obtained from an adult in good health. The chain links TRBV30 with TRBJ2-7, with the D assignment possibly TRBD1 or TRBD2, given 5 matching bases for each. The CDR3 region has the sequence CAWSVHGALTYEQYF. In nucleotide form, the sequence is TGTGCCTGGAGTGTACACGGGGCCCTGACCTACGAGCAGTACTTC.